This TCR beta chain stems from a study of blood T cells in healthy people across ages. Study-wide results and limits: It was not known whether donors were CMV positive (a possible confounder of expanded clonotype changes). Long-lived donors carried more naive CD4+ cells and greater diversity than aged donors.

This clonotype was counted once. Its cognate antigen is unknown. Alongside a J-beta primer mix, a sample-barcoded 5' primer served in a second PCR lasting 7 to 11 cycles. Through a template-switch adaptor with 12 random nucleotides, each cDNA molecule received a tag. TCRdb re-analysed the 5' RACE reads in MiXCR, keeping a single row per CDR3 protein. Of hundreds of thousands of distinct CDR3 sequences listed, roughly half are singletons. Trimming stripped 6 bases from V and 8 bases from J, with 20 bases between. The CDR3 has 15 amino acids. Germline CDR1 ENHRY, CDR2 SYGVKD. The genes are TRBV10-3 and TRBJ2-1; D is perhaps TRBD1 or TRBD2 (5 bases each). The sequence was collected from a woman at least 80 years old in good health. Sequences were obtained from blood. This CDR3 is CAIRAQGAVDYEQFF. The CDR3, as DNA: TGTGCCATCAGAGCCCAGGGAGCTGTTGACTATGAGCAGTTCTTC.